This TCR beta chain emerged from a study of cytomegalovirus exposure and HLA in healthy donors. Points from the study as a whole: Highly shared variants forming one cluster were likely a sequencing artifact. Follow-up analysis later connected one missense variant in DCLRE1C with trimming of TCR beta V- and J-genes.

Use of 60 Vbeta and 13 Jbeta primers characterized the PCR. The repertoire was sequenced with immunoSEQ multiplex PCR; TCRdb's copy has only in-frame clones and lacks some. Altogether some 100,000 clones are present, about 75% being singletons, with the ten largest covering less than 15%. Nominally healthy donors provided the samples, though records likely missed some immune exposures. Of note for this clone: Its antigen is not known.

CDR1 and CDR2 (germline): SGDLS, YYNGEE. J lost 4 bases, V lost 3 bases, and 8 bases had no gene match. The CDR3 length is 15 residues. V is TRBV9 and J is TRBJ2-5; TRBD2 agrees at 8 bases. The material sequenced was PBMCs. This TCR came from a male donor in good health and CMV-seropositive. CDR3 loop: CASSASGGQGETQYF. The CDR3 DNA reads TGTGCCAGCAGCGCCTCGGGGGGGCAAGGAGAGACCCAGTACTTC.